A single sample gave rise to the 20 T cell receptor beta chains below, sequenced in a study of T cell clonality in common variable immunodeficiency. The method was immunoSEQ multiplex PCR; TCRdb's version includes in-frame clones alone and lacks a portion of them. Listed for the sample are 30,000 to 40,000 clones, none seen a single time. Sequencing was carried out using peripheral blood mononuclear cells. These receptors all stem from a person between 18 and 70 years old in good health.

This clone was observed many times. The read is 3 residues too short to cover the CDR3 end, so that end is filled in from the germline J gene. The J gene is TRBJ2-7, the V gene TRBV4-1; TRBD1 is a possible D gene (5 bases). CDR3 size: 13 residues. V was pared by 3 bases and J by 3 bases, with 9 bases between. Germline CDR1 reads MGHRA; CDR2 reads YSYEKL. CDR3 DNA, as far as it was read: TGCGCCAGCAGCCAGACTGACAGCTACGAG. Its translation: CASSQTDSYE. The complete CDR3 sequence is CASSQTDSYEQYF.

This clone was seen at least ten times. The CDR3 here is CSAGTGGLLSYEQYF. CDR3 bases read: TGCAGTGCCGGGACAGGGGGACTCCTCTCCTACGAG. V and J are TRBV20-1 and TRBJ2-7, with 11 bases lining up with TRBD1. The CDR3 end lies 3 residues beyond the end of the read and is filled in from the germline J gene. Looked up from germline, CDR1 is DFQATT and CDR2 is SNEGSKA (reference sequence). The length of the CDR3 is 15 residues. With V trimmed by 6 bases and J by 0 bases, 7 bases remained unmatched.

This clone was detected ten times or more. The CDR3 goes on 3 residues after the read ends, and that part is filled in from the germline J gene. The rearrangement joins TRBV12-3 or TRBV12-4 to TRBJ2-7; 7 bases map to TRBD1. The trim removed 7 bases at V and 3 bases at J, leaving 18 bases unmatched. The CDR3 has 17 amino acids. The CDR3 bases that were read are TGTGCCAGCACCTCGTTACCCCCCGACAGGGATGGCTACGAG. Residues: CASTSLPPDRDGYE. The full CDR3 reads CASTSLPPDRDGYEQYF.

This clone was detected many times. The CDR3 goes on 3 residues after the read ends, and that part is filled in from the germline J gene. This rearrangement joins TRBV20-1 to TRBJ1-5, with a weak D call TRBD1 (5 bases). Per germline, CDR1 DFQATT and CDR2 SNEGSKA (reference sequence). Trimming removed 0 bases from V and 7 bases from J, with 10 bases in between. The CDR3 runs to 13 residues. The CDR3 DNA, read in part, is TGCAGTGCTAGAGATGGGGGGAGCCAGCCC. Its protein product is CSARDGGSQP. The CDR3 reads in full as CSARDGGSQPQHF.

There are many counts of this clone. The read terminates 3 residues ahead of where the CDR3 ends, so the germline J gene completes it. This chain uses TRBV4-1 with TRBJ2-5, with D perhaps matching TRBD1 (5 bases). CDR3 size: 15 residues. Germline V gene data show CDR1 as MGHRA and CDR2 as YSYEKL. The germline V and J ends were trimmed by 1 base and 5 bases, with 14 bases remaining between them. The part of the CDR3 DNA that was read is TGCGCCAGCAGCCAAGGGACACTCGGTCGGGAGACC. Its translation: CASSQGTLGRET. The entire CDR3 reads CASSQGTLGRETQYF.

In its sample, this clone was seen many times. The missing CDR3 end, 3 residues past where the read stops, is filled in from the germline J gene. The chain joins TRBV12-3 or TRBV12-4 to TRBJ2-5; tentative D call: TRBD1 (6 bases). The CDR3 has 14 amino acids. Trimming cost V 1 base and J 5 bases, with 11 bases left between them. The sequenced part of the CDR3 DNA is TGTGCCAGCAGTTTAGGACAGGACGGGGAGACC. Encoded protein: CASSLGQDGET. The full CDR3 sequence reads CASSLGQDGETQYF.

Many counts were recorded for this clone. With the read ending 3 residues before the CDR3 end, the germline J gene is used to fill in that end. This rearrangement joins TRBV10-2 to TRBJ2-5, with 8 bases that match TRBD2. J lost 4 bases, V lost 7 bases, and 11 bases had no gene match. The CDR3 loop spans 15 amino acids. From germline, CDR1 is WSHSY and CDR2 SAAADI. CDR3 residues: CASTAWAGGGETQYF. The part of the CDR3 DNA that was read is TGCGCCAGCACAGCTTGGGCGGGGGGAGGAGAGACC.

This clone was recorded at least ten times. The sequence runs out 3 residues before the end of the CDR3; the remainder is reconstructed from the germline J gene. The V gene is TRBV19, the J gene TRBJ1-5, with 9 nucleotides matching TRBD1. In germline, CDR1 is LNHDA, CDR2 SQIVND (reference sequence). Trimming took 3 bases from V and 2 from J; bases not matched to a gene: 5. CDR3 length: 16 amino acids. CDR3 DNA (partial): TGTGCCAGTAGTATGGGGACAGGGATTGGCAATCAGCCC. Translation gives CASSMGTGIGNQP. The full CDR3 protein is CASSMGTGIGNQPQHF.

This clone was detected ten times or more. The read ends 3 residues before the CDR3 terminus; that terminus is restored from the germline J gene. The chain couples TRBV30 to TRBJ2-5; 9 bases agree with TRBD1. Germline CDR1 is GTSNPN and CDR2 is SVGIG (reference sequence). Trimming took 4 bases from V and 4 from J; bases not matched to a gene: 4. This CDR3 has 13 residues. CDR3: CAWNRGRGETQYF. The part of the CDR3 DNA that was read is TGTGCCTGGAACAGGGGGCGCGGAGAGACC.

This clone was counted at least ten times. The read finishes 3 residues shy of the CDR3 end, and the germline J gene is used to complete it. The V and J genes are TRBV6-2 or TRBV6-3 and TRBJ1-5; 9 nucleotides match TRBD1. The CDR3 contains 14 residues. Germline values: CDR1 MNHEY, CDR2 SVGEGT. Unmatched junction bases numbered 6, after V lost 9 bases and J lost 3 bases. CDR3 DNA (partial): TGTGCCAGTATAGGACAGGGGATCAATCAGCCC. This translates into CASIGQGINQP. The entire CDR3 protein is CASIGQGINQPQHF.

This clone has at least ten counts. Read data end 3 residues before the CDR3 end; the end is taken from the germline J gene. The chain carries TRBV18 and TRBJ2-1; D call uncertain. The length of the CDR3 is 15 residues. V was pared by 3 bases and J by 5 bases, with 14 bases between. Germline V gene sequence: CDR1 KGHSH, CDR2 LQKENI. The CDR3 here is CASSPGVRTHNEQFF. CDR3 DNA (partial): TGTGCCAGCTCACCGGGCGTTCGCACACACAATGAG. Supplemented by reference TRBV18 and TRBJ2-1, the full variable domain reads NAGVMQNPRHLVRRRGQEARLRCSPMKGHSHVYWYRQLPEEGLKFMVYLQKENIIDESGMPKERFSAEFPKEGPSILRIQQVVRGDSAAYFCASSPGVRTHNEQFFGPGTRLTVL.

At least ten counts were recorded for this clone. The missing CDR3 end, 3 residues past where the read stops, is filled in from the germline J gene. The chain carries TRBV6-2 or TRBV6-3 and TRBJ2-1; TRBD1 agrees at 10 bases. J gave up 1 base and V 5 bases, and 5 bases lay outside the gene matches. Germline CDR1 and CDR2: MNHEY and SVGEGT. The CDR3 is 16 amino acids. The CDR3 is CASSRQDRGSYNEQFF. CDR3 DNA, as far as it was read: TGTGCCAGCAGTCGCCAGGACAGGGGGTCCTACAATGAG.

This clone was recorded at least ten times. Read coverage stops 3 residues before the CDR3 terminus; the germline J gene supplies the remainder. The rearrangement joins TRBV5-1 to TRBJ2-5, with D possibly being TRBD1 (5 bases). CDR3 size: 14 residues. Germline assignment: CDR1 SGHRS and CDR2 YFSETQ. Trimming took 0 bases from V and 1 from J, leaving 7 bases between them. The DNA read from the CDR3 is TGCGCCAGCAGCTTGGTTGACAGCCAAGAGACC. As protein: CASSLVDSQET. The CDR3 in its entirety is CASSLVDSQETQYF.

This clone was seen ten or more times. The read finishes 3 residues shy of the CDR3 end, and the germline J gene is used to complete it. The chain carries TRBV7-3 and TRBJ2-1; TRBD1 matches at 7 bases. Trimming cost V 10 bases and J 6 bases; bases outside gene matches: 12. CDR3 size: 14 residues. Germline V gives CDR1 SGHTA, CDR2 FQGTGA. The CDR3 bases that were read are TGTGCCAAGAAACCGGGACAGCCGCCCAATGAG. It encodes CAKKPGQPPNE. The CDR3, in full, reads CAKKPGQPPNEQFF.

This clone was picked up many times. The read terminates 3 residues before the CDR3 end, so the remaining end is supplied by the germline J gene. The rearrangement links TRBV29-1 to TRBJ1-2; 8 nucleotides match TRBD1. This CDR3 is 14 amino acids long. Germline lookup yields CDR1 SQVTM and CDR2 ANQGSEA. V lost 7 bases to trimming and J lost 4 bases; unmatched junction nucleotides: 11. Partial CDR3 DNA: TGCAGCGCCTCTAGTGACAGGGGCCTCTATGGC. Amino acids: CSASSDRGLYG. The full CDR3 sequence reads CSASSDRGLYGYTF.

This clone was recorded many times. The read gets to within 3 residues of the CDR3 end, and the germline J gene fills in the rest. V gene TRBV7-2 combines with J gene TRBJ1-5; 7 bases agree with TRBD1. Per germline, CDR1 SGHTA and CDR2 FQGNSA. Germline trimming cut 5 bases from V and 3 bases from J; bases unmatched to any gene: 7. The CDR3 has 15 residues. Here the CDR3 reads CASSHRQGSNQPQHF. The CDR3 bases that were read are TGTGCCAGCAGCCATCGACAGGGATCCAATCAGCCC.

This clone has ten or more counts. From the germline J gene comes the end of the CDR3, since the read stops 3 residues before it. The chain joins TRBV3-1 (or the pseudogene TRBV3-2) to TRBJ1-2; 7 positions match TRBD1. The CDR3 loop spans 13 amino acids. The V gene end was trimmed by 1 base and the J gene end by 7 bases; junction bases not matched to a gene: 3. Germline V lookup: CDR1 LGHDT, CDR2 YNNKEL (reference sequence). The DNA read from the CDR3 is TGTGCCAGCAGCCAAGGGCAGGGGGGTGGC. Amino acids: CASSQGQGGG. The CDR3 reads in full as CASSQGQGGGYTF.

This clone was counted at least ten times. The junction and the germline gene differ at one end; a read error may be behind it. The part of the CDR3 DNA that was read is TGCGCCAGCAGCATCAGTGCTTTCAGCAATCAGCCC. It encodes CASSISAFSNQP. The entire CDR3 protein reads CASSISAFSNQPQHF. The rearrangement joins TRBV4-2 to TRBJ1-5; D is uncertain. The read is 3 residues too short to cover the CDR3 end, so that end is filled in from the germline J gene. The CDR3 has 15 residues. CDR1 is LGHNA and CDR2 is YNFKEQ in the germline V gene.

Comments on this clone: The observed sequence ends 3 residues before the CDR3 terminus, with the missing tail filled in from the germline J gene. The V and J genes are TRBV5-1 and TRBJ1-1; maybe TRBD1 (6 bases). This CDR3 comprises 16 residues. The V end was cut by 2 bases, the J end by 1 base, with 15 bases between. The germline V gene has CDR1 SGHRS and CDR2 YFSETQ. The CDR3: CASSFGGTSSNTEAFF. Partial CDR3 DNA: TGCGCCAGCAGCTTTGGGGGCACATCATCGAACACTGAA.

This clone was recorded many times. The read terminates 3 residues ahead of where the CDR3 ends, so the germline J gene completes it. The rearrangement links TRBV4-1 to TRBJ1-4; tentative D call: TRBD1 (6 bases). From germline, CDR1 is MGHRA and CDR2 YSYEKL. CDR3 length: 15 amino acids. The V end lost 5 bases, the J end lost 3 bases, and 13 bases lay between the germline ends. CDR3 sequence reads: CASSTRTDPNEKLFF. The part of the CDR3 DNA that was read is TGCGCCAGCAGCACCCGGACAGATCCTAATGAAAAA.